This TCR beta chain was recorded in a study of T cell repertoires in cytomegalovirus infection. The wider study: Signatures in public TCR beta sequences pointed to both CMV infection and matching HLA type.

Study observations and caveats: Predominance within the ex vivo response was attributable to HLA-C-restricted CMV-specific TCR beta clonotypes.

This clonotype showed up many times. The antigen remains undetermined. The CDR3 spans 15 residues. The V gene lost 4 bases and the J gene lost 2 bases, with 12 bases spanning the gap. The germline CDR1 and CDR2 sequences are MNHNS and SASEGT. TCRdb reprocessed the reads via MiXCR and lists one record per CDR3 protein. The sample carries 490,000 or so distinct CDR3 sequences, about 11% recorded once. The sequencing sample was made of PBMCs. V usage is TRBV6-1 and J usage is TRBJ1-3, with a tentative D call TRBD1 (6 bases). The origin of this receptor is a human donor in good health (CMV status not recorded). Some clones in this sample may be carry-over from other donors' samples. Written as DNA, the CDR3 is TGTGCCAGCAGTGGCCGGACAGTACCTGGAAACACCATATATTTT. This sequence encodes CASSGRTVPGNTIYF.